A single sample gave rise to the 20 T cell receptor beta chains below, sequenced in a study of Ad26.COV2.S vaccination and SARS-CoV-2 variants. Profiled with immunoSEQ multiplex PCR; TCRdb holds only in-frame clones, not every one. The data hold 330,000 or so clones, with under 90% observed a single time. Treatment reported: 15 to 20 received Ad26.COV2.S at low or high dose, single or two shots; several received placebo; per-sample allocation not given. Day 63 after the first injection of vaccine or placebo was the sampling time. Sequenced here: peripheral blood, sampled in a trial of Ad26.COV2.S vaccine versus placebo. These receptors were collected from a person aged 18-60 years who received the Ad26.COV2.S COVID-19 vaccine or a placebo.

The genes are TRBV13 and TRBJ1-3; D may be TRBD1 (6 bases). The V gene's germline CDR1 is PRHDT and CDR2 FYEKMQ (reference sequence). The CDR3 consists of 18 residues. Trimming cost V 4 bases and J 0 bases, with 19 bases left between them. The CDR3 DNA follows: TGTGCCAGCAGCTCCGGCACGGACAGCTCATACTCTGGAAACACCATATATTTT. Translation: CASSSGTDSSYSGNTIYF.

J is TRBJ2-5 and V is TRBV18, with D possibly TRBD1 on 5 matching bases. The CDR3 covers 13 residues. The V end lost 2 bases, the J end lost 2 bases, and 6 bases lay between the germline ends. Germline CDR1 KGHSH, CDR2 LQKENI. In nucleotides, the CDR3 is TGTGCCAGCTCACCAGACAGACAAGAGACCCAGTACTTC. Residues: CASSPDRQETQYF.

The gene calls are TRBV9 and TRBJ2-1; D gene ambiguous. Germline V gene data show CDR1 as SGDLS and CDR2 as YYNGEE. V was clipped by 0 bases and J by 4 bases, with 8 bases between them. The CDR3 consists of 14 residues. The CDR3, as DNA: TGTGCCAGCAGCGTAGTGGACCGGTACAATGAGCAGTTCTTC. The encoded protein is CASSVVDRYNEQFF.

This chain joins TRBV19 and TRBJ2-7; 15 bases map to TRBD2. The CDR3 length is 18 residues. CDR1 and CDR2 from the germline V gene are LNHDA and SQIVND (reference sequence). V lost 4 bases, J lost 0 bases, and 7 bases stayed unmatched. For the CDR3, the DNA is TGTGCCAGTAGTACACCGGGACTAGCGGGGGGTCTCTCCTACGAGCAGTACTTC. Translated, it gives CASSTPGLAGGLSYEQYF. The whole variable domain, remainder taken from reference TRBV19 and TRBJ2-7, is DGGITQSPKYLFRKEGQNVTLSCEQNLNHDAMYWYRQDPGQGLRLIYYSQIVNDFQKGDIAEGYSVSREKKESFPLTVTSAQKNPTAFYLCASSTPGLAGGLSYEQYFGPGTRLTVT.

As concerns this clone: The junction departs from the called germline gene at one end, perhaps through a read error. The J gene is TRBJ2-1, the V gene TRBV7-9, with 8 bases fitting TRBD2. CDR1 is SEHNR and CDR2 is FQNEAQ in the germline V gene (reference sequence). The CDR3 extends over 16 amino acids. CDR3 residues: CASNLAPGLDYNEQFF. CDR3 DNA sequence: TGTGCCAGCAACTTAGCTCCGGGACTAGACTACAATGAGCAGTTCTTC.

This chain links TRBV11-2 with TRBJ2-3; D might be TRBD2 (6 bases). The CDR3 extends over 14 amino acids. Germline V gene lookup returns CDR1 SGHAT and CDR2 FQNNGV. V lost 3 bases, J lost 0 bases, and 7 bases lay in between. The DNA for the CDR3 is TGTGCCAGCAGCTTCAGCGGGAGCACAGATACGCAGTATTTT. Its protein product is CASSFSGSTDTQYF.

The chain uses TRBV18 and TRBJ2-3; possible D gene TRBD2, 5 bases. CDR1 and CDR2 from the germline V gene are KGHSH and LQKENI. V lost 6 bases and J lost 4, with 14 bases in between. This CDR3 has 14 residues. CDR3: CASSSGSAADTQYF. DNA of the CDR3: TGTGCCAGCTCGAGCGGCTCAGCGGCAGATACGCAGTATTTT.

The chain has TRBV6-2 or TRBV6-3 and TRBJ1-6; D gene unclear. CDR1 is MNHEY and CDR2 is SVGEGT in the germline V gene. The CDR3 is made up of 13 amino acids. V shed 0 bases and J shed 7 bases, with 4 bases lying between them. The CDR3 sequence: CASSYSGNSPLHF. DNA for the CDR3: TGTGCCAGCAGTTACTCAGGGAATTCACCCCTCCACTTT.

The J gene is TRBJ1-2, the V gene TRBV9, with TRBD1 matching 10 bases. The ends lost 0 bases at V and 5 bases at J; junction bases unmatched: 7. The CDR3 is 16 residues long. The V gene's germline CDR1 is SGDLS and CDR2 YYNGEE. CDR3 sequence: CASSVEGTGDGYGYTF. CDR3 DNA sequence: TGTGCCAGCAGCGTAGAGGGGACAGGGGACGGATATGGCTACACCTTC.

The chain is built from TRBV6-5 and TRBJ2-1; 11 positions match TRBD2. The CDR3 spans 14 residues. Germline V gene sequence: CDR1 MNHEY, CDR2 SVGAGI. The junction had 2 bases not matched to a gene; V was cut back by 8 bases and J by 2 bases. The CDR3 sequence: CASRLAGTYNEQFF. DNA of the CDR3: TGTGCCAGCCGACTAGCGGGAACCTACAATGAGCAGTTCTTC.

The chain couples TRBV11-2 to TRBJ1-3, with a tentative D call TRBD1 (5 bases). The CDR3 spans 15 residues. The germline gives CDR1 SGHAT, CDR2 FQNNGV. V was trimmed by 5 bases and J by 3 bases, leaving 14 bases between them. CDR3 sequence reads: CASSAGWGSGNTIYF. In DNA, the CDR3 is TGTGCCAGCAGCGCCGGGTGGGGGAGTGGAAACACCATATATTTT.

The V call is TRBV18, the J call TRBJ2-3; D gene uncertain. Trimming took 0 bases from V and 4 from J, leaving 8 bases between them. The CDR3 length is 14 residues. Germline lookup yields CDR1 KGHSH and CDR2 LQKENI. CDR3 region: CASSPPSAADTQYF. The CDR3 coding sequence is TGTGCCAGCTCACCACCGAGTGCCGCAGATACGCAGTATTTT.

CDR3 nucleotide sequence: TGTGCCAGCAGCTTGGCTACCGGGGGCAGGCGTGGCTACACCTTC. It specifies CASSLATGGRRGYTF. The rearrangement uses TRBV5-4 and TRBJ1-2, with D perhaps matching TRBD1 (6 bases). Germline assignment: CDR1 SGHNT and CDR2 YYREEE (reference sequence). There are 15 residues in the CDR3. The ends were cut back, 0 bases at V and 7 bases at J, with 16 bases in the middle.

The rearrangement uses TRBV12-3 or TRBV12-4 and TRBJ2-3; TRBD1 matches 7 bases. With V trimmed by 7 bases and J by 5 bases, 6 bases remained unmatched. The CDR3 is 13 amino acids. CDR3 DNA: TGTGCCAGCACTCGCCAGGGGGTAGATACGCAGTATTTT. This translates into CASTRQGVDTQYF.

The chain is built from TRBV19 and TRBJ2-1, with 7 bases identical to TRBD2. Unmatched junction bases numbered 16, after V lost 7 bases and J lost 10 bases. The CDR3 extends over 15 amino acids. Germline CDR1 is LNHDA and CDR2 is SQIVND (reference sequence). The CDR3 spells CASKILAGGSGEQFF. DNA for the CDR3: TGTGCCAGTAAGATTTTAGCGGGCGGGTCAGGAGAGCAGTTCTTC.

The chain combines TRBV5-1 with TRBJ1-4; TRBD1 aligns across 7 bases. V lost 4 bases and J lost 5; bases outside the gene matches: 5. The CDR3 sequence is 14 residues long. Germline CDR1 is SGHRS and CDR2 is YFSETQ. The CDR3 DNA reads as TGCGCCAGCAGCGCCAGGGGGGTGAATGAAAAACTGTTTTTT. It codes for CASSARGVNEKLFF.

This sequence joins TRBV18 and TRBJ2-7, with D possibly matching TRBD1 (5 bases). The germline V gene has CDR1 KGHSH and CDR2 LQKENI. V lost 10 bases and J lost 0, with 10 bases in between. This CDR3 region has 12 residues. The CDR3 spells CATADTSYEQYF. CDR3 DNA: TGTGCCACCGCGGACACCTCCTACGAGCAGTACTTC.

The chain joins TRBV6-2 or TRBV6-3 to TRBJ2-3, with 11 bases matching TRBD2. The CDR3 totals 15 residues. Looked up from germline, CDR1 is MNHEY and CDR2 is SVGEGT. Trimming removed 6 bases from V and 5 bases from J; junction bases left unmatched: 7. The CDR3 DNA reads TGTGCCAGCAGCACTCTAGCGGGAGGTATAGATACGCAGTATTTT. Translated: CASSTLAGGIDTQYF.

The chain couples TRBV6-5 to TRBJ1-2, with 8 bases fitting TRBD1. Unmatched junction bases numbered 7, after V lost 0 bases and J lost 7 bases. This CDR3 has 15 amino acids. The germline CDR1 and CDR2 sequences are MNHEY and SVGAGI. The CDR3: CASSYSRQGAGGYTF. The CDR3 DNA sequence: TGTGCCAGCAGTTACTCGAGGCAGGGGGCTGGTGGCTACACCTTC.

The V call is TRBV30, the J call TRBJ1-6, with 11 bases lining up with TRBD1. J lost 3 bases, V lost 0 bases, and 4 bases had no gene match. The germline V gene has CDR1 GTSNPN and CDR2 SVGIG (reference sequence). The CDR3 totals 17 residues. The CDR3 DNA follows: TGTGCCTGGAGTGTAGGGGACAGGGGGTACTATAATTCACCCCTCCACTTT. This translates into CAWSVGDRGYYNSPLHF.